This T cell receptor (beta chain) was profiled in a study of glioma-infiltrating T cells. Many counts were recorded for this clonotype. The target antigen is unknown. General study findings and limits: Above-expected tissue-blood divergence occurred in all gliomas, most in low-grade ones.

Amplification of TCR alpha and beta CDR3 regions from RNA used iRepertoire nested multiplex PCR. TCRdb reprocessed the multiplex PCR reads with MiXCR, giving one entry per CDR3 protein. The sample has about 200,000 distinct CDR3 sequences, around 32% seen once. The V gene's germline CDR1 is SNHLY and CDR2 FYNNEI. With V trimmed by 6 bases and J by 6 bases, 5 bases remained unmatched. The CDR3 has 14 amino acids. The sample consisted of glioma tissue, nonneoplastic brain tissue, or PBMCs (not recorded which). This sequence joins TRBV2 and TRBJ2-3; 11 bases align to TRBD2. The TCR originated in a human donor with low-grade glioma or glioblastoma, undergoing nonglioma brain surgery, or in good health (not recorded which). CDR3 in amino acids: CASRPGLAVDTQYF. The CDR3 DNA follows: TGTGCCAGCAGGCCGGGACTAGCGGTTGATACGCAGTATTTT.